The entry below describes one T cell receptor (beta chain). Its antigen is unknown. The sample is drawn from a study of graft-versus-host responses after intestinal transplantation. Study findings and constraints: Individuals carrying graft-donor T cell macrochimerism showed high graft-versus-host to host-versus-graft clonal ratios in allografts.

Sequencing was performed with immunoSEQ multiplex PCR; in TCRdb, only in-frame clones are kept and a portion is missing. The sample lists 70,000 to 95,000 clones; over 80% were seen once. The specimen was unstimulated CD8+ T cells sorted from spleen or lymph node cells, collected before transplant. This clonotype originated in a human donor who was the organ donor for an intestinal transplant.

The CDR3, as DNA: TGTGCCAGCAGCTTAGTCGGGGGAGGCACAGATACGCAGTATTTT. Translating gives CASSLVGGGTDTQYF. This chain uses TRBV11-3 with TRBJ2-3; possibly TRBD2 for D (6 bases). This CDR3 has 15 amino acids. Trimming left V 1 base short and J 1 base short, with 9 bases between. Germline CDR1 SGHNT, CDR2 YENEEA.